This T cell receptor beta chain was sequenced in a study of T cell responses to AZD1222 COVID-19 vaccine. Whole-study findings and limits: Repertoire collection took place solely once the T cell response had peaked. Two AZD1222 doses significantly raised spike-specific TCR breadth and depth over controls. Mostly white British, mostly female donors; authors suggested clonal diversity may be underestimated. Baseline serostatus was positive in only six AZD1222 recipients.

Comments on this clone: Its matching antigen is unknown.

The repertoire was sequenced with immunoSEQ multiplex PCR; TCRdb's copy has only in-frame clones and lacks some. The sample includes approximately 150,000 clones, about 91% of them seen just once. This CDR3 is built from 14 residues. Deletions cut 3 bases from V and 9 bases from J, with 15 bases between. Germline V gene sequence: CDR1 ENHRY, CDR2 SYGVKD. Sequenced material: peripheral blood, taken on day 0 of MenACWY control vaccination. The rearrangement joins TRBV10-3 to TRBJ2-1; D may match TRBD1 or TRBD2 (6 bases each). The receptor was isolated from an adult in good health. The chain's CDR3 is CAISDVGGGAEQFF. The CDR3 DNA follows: TGTGCCATCAGTGACGTCGGGGGCGGGGCTGAGCAGTTCTTC.